This T cell receptor beta chain originates from a study of shared clonotypes between healthy human individuals. Remarks on this clone: Its antigen is still unknown.

The V end lost 4 bases, the J end lost 2 bases, and 12 bases lay between the germline ends. The germline gives CDR1 SGHDN, CDR2 FVKESK. This CDR3 is 14 amino acids long. All the donors were Caucasian adults who lived in Nashville, Tennessee. General study points: A small donor pool kept down the genetic and exposure-history diversity that was represented. Only blood was sampled; tissue repertoires likely differ. Rarefaction showed sorted-subset sequencing was incomplete despite large depth.

Produced via immunoSEQ multiplex PCR; TCRdb's table is partial and in-frame only. The repertoire consists of hundreds of thousands of clones, with less than 85% occurring once and the leading ten covering over 1.5%. The source is a woman under 40 in good health. This chain uses TRBV14 with TRBJ2-7; D possibly corresponds to TRBD1 (6 bases). Sequenced material: memory CD4+ T cells sorted from blood. Subset: CD45RA-negative fraction. The CDR3 coding sequence is TGTGCCAGCAGCCCTGGACAGCGACCCTACGAGCAGTACTTC. It encodes CASSPGQRPYEQYF.